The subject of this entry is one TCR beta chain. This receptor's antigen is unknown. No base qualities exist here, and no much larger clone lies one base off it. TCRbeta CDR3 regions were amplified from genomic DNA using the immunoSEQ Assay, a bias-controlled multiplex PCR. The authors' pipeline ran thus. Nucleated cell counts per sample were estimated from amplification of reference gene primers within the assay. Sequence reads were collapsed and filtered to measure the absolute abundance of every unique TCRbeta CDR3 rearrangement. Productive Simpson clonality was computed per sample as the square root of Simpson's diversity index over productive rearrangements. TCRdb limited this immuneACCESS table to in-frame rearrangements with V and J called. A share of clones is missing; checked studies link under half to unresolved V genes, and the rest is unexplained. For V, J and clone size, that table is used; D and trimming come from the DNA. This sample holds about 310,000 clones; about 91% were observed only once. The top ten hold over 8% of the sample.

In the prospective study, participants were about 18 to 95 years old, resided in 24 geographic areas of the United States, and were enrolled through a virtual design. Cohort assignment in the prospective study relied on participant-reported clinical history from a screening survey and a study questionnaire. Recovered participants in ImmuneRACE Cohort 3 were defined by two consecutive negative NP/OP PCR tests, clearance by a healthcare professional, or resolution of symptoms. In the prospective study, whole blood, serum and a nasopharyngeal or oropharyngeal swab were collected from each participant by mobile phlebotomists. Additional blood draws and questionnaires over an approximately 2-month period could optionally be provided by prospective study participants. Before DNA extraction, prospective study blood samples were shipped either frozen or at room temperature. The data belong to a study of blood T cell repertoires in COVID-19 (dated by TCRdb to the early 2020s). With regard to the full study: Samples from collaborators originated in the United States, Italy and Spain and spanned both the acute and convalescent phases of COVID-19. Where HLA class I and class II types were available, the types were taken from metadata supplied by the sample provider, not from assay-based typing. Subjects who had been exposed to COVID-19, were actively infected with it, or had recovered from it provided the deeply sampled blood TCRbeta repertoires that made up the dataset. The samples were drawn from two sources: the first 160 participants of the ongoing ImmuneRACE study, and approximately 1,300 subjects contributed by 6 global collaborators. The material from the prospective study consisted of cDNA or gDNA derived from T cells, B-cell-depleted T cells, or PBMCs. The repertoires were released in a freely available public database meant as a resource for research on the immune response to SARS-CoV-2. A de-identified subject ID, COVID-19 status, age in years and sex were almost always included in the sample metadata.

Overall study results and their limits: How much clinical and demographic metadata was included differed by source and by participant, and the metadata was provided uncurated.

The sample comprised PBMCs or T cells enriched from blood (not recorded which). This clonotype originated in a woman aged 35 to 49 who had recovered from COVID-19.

The nucleotides read TGTGCCAGCAGTTTTGGGTCAGGGGCGATCCAAGAGACCCAGTACTTC. Translated, this gives CASSFGSGAIQETQYF. Recombination joined TRBV28 with TRBJ2-5; TRBD1 is perhaps the D gene, given 6 matching bases. CDR1 and CDR2 are read off the germline V gene as MDHEN and SYDVKM. The junction carries 15 bases between V and J, which are trimmed by 3 bases and 1 base respectively. The CDR3 contains 16 residues, cysteine and phenylalanine counted. Solely the CDR3 DNA is kept, with 48 bases framed from the first base.